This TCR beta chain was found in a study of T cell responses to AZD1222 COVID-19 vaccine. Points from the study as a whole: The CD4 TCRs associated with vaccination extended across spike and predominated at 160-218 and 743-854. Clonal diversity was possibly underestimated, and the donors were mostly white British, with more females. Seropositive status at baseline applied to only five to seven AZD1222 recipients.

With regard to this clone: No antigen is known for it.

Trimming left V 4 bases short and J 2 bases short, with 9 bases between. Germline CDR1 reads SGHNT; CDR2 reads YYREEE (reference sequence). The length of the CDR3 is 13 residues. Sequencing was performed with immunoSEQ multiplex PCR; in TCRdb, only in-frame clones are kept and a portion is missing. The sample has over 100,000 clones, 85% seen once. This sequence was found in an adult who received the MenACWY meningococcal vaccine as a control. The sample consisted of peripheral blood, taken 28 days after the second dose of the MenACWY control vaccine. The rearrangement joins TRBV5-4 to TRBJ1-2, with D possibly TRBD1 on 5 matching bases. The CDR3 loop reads CASSIDSNYGYTF. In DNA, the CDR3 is TGTGCCAGCAGCATTGACAGCAACTATGGCTACACCTTC.